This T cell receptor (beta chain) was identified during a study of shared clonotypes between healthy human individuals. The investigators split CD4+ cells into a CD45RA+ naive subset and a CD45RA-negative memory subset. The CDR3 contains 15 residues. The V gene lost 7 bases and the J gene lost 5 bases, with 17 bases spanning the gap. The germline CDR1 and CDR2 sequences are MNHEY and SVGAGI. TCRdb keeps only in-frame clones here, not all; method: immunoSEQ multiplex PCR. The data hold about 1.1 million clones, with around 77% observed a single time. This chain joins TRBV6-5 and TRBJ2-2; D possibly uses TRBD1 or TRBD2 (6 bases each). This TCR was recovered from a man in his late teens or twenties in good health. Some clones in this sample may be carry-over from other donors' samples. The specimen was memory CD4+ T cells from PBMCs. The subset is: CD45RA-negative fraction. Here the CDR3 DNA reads TGTGCCAGCACGGTAGAGGAGGGGGTGACCGGGGAGCTGTTTTTT. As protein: CASTVEEGVTGELFF.